Listed below are T cell receptor beta chains from one sample, sequenced in a study of cytomegalovirus exposure and HLA in healthy donors. The table came from immunoSEQ multiplex PCR; TCRdb's copy has only in-frame clones and leaves some out. The table shows around 110,000 clones, with approximately 60% occurring only once. The sequencing sample was made of PBMCs. These receptor sequences come from a woman in her 30s in good health and CMV-seronegative. CDR3s include the opening cysteine and the closing phenylalanine or tryptophan. The D gene is left open where the match is weak. For some rows the clone size is stated as once, few or many, or as a class when expanded; others skip it.

V: TRBV28
D: TRBD1
J: TRBJ1-4
size: few
CDR3: CASSLVLGGANEKLFF
DNA: TGTGCCAGCAGTTTGGTCTTAGGGGGCGCGAATGAAAAACTGTTTTTT

V: TRBV5-4
D: TRBD1
J: TRBJ1-1
size: .
CDR3: CASSWDSDEAFF
DNA: TGTGCCAGCAGCTGGGACAGTGATGAAGCTTTCTTT

V: TRBV6-5
D: TRBD1
J: TRBJ2-7
size: few
CDR3: CASSYRTTGSEQYF
DNA: TGTGCCAGCAGTTACCGTACGACAGGGAGCGAGCAGTACTTC

V: TRBV28
D: TRBD2
J: TRBJ2-1
size: .
CDR3: CASSPGLAYNEQFF
DNA: TGTGCCAGCAGCCCGGGACTAGCATACAATGAGCAGTTCTTC

V: TRBV7-2
D: TRBD1
J: TRBJ1-5
size: few
CDR3: CASSPDRGQPQHF
DNA: TGTGCCAGCAGCCCAGACAGGGGTCAGCCCCAGCATTTT

V: TRBV27
D: .
J: TRBJ2-1
size: few
CDR3: CASSYKSGNEQFF
DNA: TGTGCCAGCAGTTATAAAAGCGGGAATGAGCAGTTCTTC

V: TRBV5-3
D: TRBD2
J: TRBJ2-7
size: .
CDR3: CARSLGLASSYEQYF
DNA: TGTGCCAGAAGCTTGGGACTAGCGAGCTCCTACGAGCAGTACTTC

V: TRBV15
D: TRBD2
J: TRBJ2-4
size: .
CDR3: CATSIESGGVNIQYF
DNA: TGTGCCACCAGCATTGAAAGCGGGGGAGTGAACATTCAGTACTTC

V: TRBV11-2
D: .
J: TRBJ1-4
size: once
CDR3: CASSTPPAAPWDEKLFF
DNA: TGTGCCAGCAGCACCCCTCCGGCGGCCCCGTGGGATGAAAAACTGTTTTTT

V: TRBV19
D: TRBD2
J: TRBJ2-1
size: .
CDR3: CASSGTSGSYNEQFF
DNA: TGTGCCAGTAGTGGGACTAGCGGCTCCTACAATGAGCAGTTCTTC

V: TRBV29-1
D: .
J: TRBJ1-1
size: .
CDR3: CSVGGGTEAFF
DNA: TGCAGCGTTGGGGGGGGAACTGAAGCTTTCTTT

V: TRBV6-6
D: .
J: TRBJ2-1
size: .
CDR3: CASSYSHNEQFF
DNA: TGTGCCAGCAGTTATAGTCACAATGAGCAGTTCTTC

V: TRBV7-8
D: .
J: TRBJ1-1
size: .
CDR3: CASSPAPQQGNTEAFF
DNA: TGTGCCAGCAGCCCTGCCCCTCAACAGGGTAACACTGAAGCTTTCTTT

V: TRBV6-4
D: TRBD2
J: TRBJ2-1
size: .
CDR3: CASSRDYPYNEQFF
DNA: TGTGCCAGCAGCAGGGACTACCCCTACAATGAGCAGTTCTTC

V: TRBV11-1
D: TRBD2
J: TRBJ2-2
size: .
CDR3: CASSLTSLNTGELFF
DNA: TGTGCCAGCAGCTTGACTAGCTTGAACACCGGGGAGCTGTTTTTT

V: TRBV4-1
D: .
J: TRBJ2-1
size: .
CDR3: CASSPLWLVAGHNEQFF
DNA: TGCGCCAGCAGCCCTCTTTGGTTAGTGGCAGGCCACAATGAGCAGTTCTTC

V: TRBV28
D: .
J: TRBJ1-1
size: .
CDR3: CASSLTGGDTEAFF
DNA: TGTGCCAGCAGTTTAACGGGGGGGGACACTGAAGCTTTCTTT

V: TRBV5-4
D: .
J: TRBJ2-7
size: .
CDR3: CASSLEVTTYEQYF
DNA: TGTGCCAGCAGCTTGGAAGTCACAACCTACGAGCAGTACTTC

V: TRBV6-1
D: TRBD1
J: TRBJ2-7
size: once
CDR3: CASRGTGGSYEQYF
DNA: TGTGCCAGCAGGGGGACAGGGGGATCCTACGAGCAGTACTTC

V: TRBV10-3
D: TRBD2
J: TRBJ2-1
size: few
CDR3: CAISELAGFSYNEQFF
DNA: TGTGCCATCAGTGAACTAGCGGGATTCTCCTACAATGAGCAGTTCTTC

V: TRBV6-5
D: TRBD2
J: TRBJ2-7
size: once
CDR3: CASSSLAGTEFTLF
DNA: TGTGCCAGCAGTTCGCTAGCGGGTACCGAGTTTACACTTTTC

V: TRBV5-4
D: TRBD1
J: TRBJ1-6
size: .
CDR3: CASSPWTGFNSPLHF
DNA: TGTGCCAGCAGCCCGTGGACAGGATTTAATTCACCCCTCCACTTT

V: TRBV2
D: TRBD1
J: TRBJ2-2
size: .
CDR3: CASRGTGVTGELFF
DNA: TGTGCCAGCAGGGGTACAGGGGTGACCGGGGAGCTGTTTTTT

V: TRBV20-1
D: .
J: TRBJ1-4
size: .
CDR3: CSASRGEKLFF
DNA: TGCAGTGCTAGTCGAGGCGAAAAACTGTTTTTT

V: TRBV5-1
D: TRBD1
J: TRBJ2-1
size: .
CDR3: CASSYPLQGSSYNEQFF
DNA: TGCGCCAGCAGCTACCCTCTACAGGGGAGCTCCTACAATGAGCAGTTCTTC

V: TRBV4-3
D: TRBD2
J: TRBJ2-1
size: few
CDR3: CASSQDGTSGRYYNEQFF
DNA: TGCGCCAGCAGCCAAGATGGAACTAGCGGGAGGTACTACAATGAGCAGTTCTTC

V: TRBV6-4
D: .
J: TRBJ2-7
size: .
CDR3: CASSLTGNDEQYF
DNA: TGTGCCAGCAGTCTCACAGGGAACGACGAGCAGTACTTC

V: TRBV5-1
D: TRBD2
J: TRBJ2-5
size: .
CDR3: CASREGAGGTLETQYF
DNA: TGCGCCAGCCGTGAAGGGGCGGGGGGGACCCTGGAGACCCAGTACTTC

V: TRBV28
D: .
J: TRBJ1-4
size: once
CDR3: CASSFPGLEEKLFF
DNA: TGTGCCAGCAGTTTCCCAGGGTTAGAAGAAAAACTGTTTTTT

V: TRBV5-1
D: .
J: TRBJ1-2
size: .
CDR3: CASSAGQGFDGYTF
DNA: TGCGCCAGCAGCGCCGGCCAGGGCTTCGATGGCTACACCTTC

V: TRBV10-2
D: TRBD1
J: TRBJ2-2
size: once
CDR3: CASSPGQGGSGTGELFF
DNA: TGCGCCAGCAGCCCGGGACAGGGGGGTTCGGGCACCGGGGAGCTGTTTTTT

V: TRBV27
D: TRBD1
J: TRBJ1-5
size: .
CDR3: CASSDRGIDQPQHF
DNA: TGTGCCAGCTCCGACAGGGGTATTGATCAGCCCCAGCATTTT